Presented here are 2 T cell receptor beta chains from one specimen sequenced in a study of blood T cell repertoires in COVID-19. TCRdb keeps only in-frame clones here, not all; method: immunoSEQ multiplex PCR. Here the sample spans over 400,000 clones, 86% being singletons. The specimen was peripheral blood. The origin of the receptors is a woman in her 30s with active or convalescent COVID-19.

V and J are TRBV4-2 and TRBJ2-6; no clear D gene. Germline values: CDR1 LGHNA, CDR2 YNFKEQ. Trimming stripped 0 bases from V and 6 bases from J, with 6 bases between. This CDR3 is built from 14 residues. The CDR3 nucleotides read TGTGCCAGCAGCCAAGACCTGGCGGCCAACGTCCTGACTTTC. It specifies CASSQDLAANVLTF.

The gene calls are TRBV15 and TRBJ1-6; D gene unclear. Germline V gives CDR1 LNHNV, CDR2 YYDKDF (reference sequence). CDR3 size: 15 residues. V was trimmed by 0 bases and J by 5 bases, leaving 8 bases between them. In nucleotides, the CDR3 is TGTGCCACCAGCAGAGATCAGGAACATAATTCACCCCTCCACTTT. It encodes CATSRDQEHNSPLHF.